Listed below are T cell receptor beta chains from one sample, sequenced in a study of tumor and adjacent non-tumor tissue in lung cancer. TCRdb redid the calling of the multiplex PCR reads with MiXCR, one entry per CDR3 protein. The data show more than 120,000 distinct CDR3 sequences, around 67% seen once. The sequencing sample was made of lung tumor tissue. These receptors were taken from a man in his sixties with small cell lung cancer. The CDR3 runs from the conserved cysteine through the conserved F or W. The D gene is left open where the match is weak. Some rows have no size entry. The others give once, few or many, or a class for an expanded clone.

cdr3_length j_call clone_size d_call v_call cdr3_aa cdr3_nt
13 TRBJ2-3 few NA TRBV2 CASRGGKVDTQYF TGTGCCAGCAGGGGCGGGAAGGTAGATACGCAGTATTTT
17 TRBJ2-1 NA TRBD2 TRBV11-2 CASTPEGGGSSYNDQFF TGTGCCAGCACCCCAGAGGGCGGGGGAAGCTCCTACAATGACCAGTTCTTC
15 TRBJ2-1 NA TRBD2 TRBV11-3 CASSLGIAGVDEQFF TGTGCCAGTAGCTTAGGAATAGCGGGAGTTGATGAGCAGTTCTTC
11 TRBJ1-2 NA TRBD1 TRBV29-1 CSSGQDYFYTF TGCAGCTCCGGACAGGACTATTTCTACACCTTC
18 TRBJ1-2 NA TRBD1 TRBV7-8 CACSRETNRGPANYDYTF TGTGCCTGCAGCCGAGAGACAAACAGGGGTCCAGCTAACTATGACTACACCTTC
13 TRBJ2-1 NA NA TRBV29-1 CCVEKRQVNEQFF TGCTGCGTTGAAAAAAGACAGGTGAATGAGCAGTTCTTC
14 TRBJ2-3 few NA TRBV11-1 CVSSHRRDIDTQYF TGTGTCAGCAGCCACAGGCGCGACATAGATACGCAGTATTTT
17 TRBJ1-1 NA NA TRBV20-1 CSSRDVRLRGMNTEAFF TGCAGTTCTAGAGATGTTCGACTGAGAGGGATGAACACTGAAGCTTTCTTT
15 TRBJ2-3 many NA TRBV4-1 CASSPGGHLTDTQYF TGCGCCAGCAGCCCCGGGGGACACCTCACAGATACGCAGTATTTT
18 TRBJ2-3 few TRBD1 TRBV6-2/TRBV6-3 CASSYLPPGQGSADTQYF TGTGCCAGCAGTTACCTACCACCGGGACAGGGGTCGGCAGATACGCAGTATTTT
16 TRBJ1-1 many TRBD1 TRBV29-1 CSVGQTAGHRGTEAFF TGCAGCGTAGGCCAAACGGCAGGCCACAGGGGGACTGAAGCTTTCTTT
15 TRBJ2-3 many TRBD2 TRBV6-1 CATGRYGLADTGQYF TGTGCCACCGGTCGTTACGGACTAGCGGATACCGGGCAGTATTTT
14 TRBJ2-7 NA NA TRBV29-1 CSVRGQGLTYEQYF TGCAGCGTCAGAGGGCAGGGGTTAACCTACGAGCAGTATTTC
15 TRBJ2-5 NA TRBD1 TRBV11-1 CASSRHGQGPETQHF TGTGCCAGCAGCCGACATGGACAGGGGCCAGAGACCCAGCACTTC
17 TRBJ1-2 NA NA TRBV20-1 CSARTLSDRHSSYGYTF TGCAGTGCTAGAACCCTATCGGACCGACACTCGAGCTATGGCTACACCTTC